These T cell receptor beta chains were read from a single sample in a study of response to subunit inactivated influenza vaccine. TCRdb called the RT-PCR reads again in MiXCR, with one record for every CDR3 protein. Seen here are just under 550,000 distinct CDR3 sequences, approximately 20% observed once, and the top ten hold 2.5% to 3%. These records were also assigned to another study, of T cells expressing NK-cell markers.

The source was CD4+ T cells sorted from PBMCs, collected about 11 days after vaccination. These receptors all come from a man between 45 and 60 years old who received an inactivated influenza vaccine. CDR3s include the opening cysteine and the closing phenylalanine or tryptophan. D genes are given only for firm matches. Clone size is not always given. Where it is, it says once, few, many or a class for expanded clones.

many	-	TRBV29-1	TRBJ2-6	TGCAGCGTCAGGGGTGCCGGGGCCAACGTCCTGACTTTC	CSVRGAGANVLTF
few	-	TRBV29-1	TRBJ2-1	TGCAGCGTCACCGAGACAGCTTACCTAGTGGAGCAGTTCTTC	CSVTETAYLVEQFF
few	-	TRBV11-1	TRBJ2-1	TGTGCCAGCACCGCCCCCCGAATTACCGGCGACAAATCCTACAATGAGCAGTTCTTC	CASTAPRITGDKSYNEQFF
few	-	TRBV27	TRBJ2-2	TGTGCCAGCAGTTCCCCGGACCGGCGGGAGCTGTTTTTT	CASSSPDRRELFF
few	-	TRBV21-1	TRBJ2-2	TGTGCCAGCAGCAACGAGGGGGCGTTCACCGGGGAGCTGTTTTTT	CASSNEGAFTGELFF
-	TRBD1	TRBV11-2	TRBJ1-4	TGTGCCAGCAGCTTAGACAGGGGGCGGTCGGAAAAACTGTTTTTT	CASSLDRGRSEKLFF
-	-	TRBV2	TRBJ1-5	TGTGCCAGCAGGCAAGCGAGCAATCAGCCCCAGCATTTT	CASRQASNQPQHF
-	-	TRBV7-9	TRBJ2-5	TGTGCCAGCAGCTTAGGCCTACTGTTTCAAGAGACCCAGTACTTC	CASSLGLLFQETQYF
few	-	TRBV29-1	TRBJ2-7	TGCAGCGTTGAAGCGGAATCCTACGAGCAGTACTTC	CSVEAESYEQYF
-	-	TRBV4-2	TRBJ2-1	TGTGCCAGCAGCCAAGATCAGGGATCTTCCTACAATGAGCAGTTCTTC	CASSQDQGSSYNEQFF
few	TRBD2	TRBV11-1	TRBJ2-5	TGTGCCAGCAGCTTCGGTTTCGCCCCCCTTGCGGGAGCCTCCACTGAGACCCAGTACTTC	CASSFGFAPLAGASTETQYF
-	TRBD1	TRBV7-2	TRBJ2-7	TGTGCCAGCACCCCGGGACAGGGGGGGGCTCGGCAGTACTTC	CASTPGQGGARQYF
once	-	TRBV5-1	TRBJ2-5	TGCGCCAGCAGCTTGGATCCAGGGGTTCGGGAGACCCAGTACTTC	CASSLDPGVRETQYF
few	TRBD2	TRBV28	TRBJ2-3	TGTGCCAGCAGTTTGCACCCGGGACTAGCGGACACAACGCAGTATTTT	CASSLHPGLADTTQYF
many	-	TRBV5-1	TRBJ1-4	TGCGCCAGCAGTCGTGACCAAGCAGGGGCCCCAACTAATGAAAAACTGTTTTTT	CASSRDQAGAPTNEKLFF
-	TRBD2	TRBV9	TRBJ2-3	TGTGCCAGCAGCGTTGGTAGCGGGAGCACAGATACGCAGTATTTT	CASSVGSGSTDTQYF
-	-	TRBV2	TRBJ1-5	TGTGCCAGCAGACAGGGCAGGATCAATCAGCCCCAGCATTTT	CASRQGRINQPQHF
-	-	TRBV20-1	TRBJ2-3	TGCAGTGTCCGGGATAATACGCAGTATTTT	CSVRDNTQYF
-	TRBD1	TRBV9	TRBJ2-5	TGTGCCAGCAGCGGGTCCGACAGGGGTAGGGCAGAGACCCAGTACTTC	CASSGSDRGRAETQYF
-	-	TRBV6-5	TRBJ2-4	TGTGCCAGCAGTTACAAGAAACAGATGCAGTACTTC	CASSYKKQMQYF
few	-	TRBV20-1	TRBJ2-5	TGCAGTGCTATTTCCAGGGTGGAGACCCAGTACTTC	CSAISRVETQYF
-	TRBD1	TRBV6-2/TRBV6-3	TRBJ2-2	TGTGCCAGCAGTTTTAACAGGGGTAGCACCGGGGAGCTGTTTTTT	CASSFNRGSTGELFF
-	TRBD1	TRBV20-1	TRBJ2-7	TGCAGTGCTGGAAGACAGGGGAGCAGGGAGCAGTACTTC	CSAGRQGSREQYF
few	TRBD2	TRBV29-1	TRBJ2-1	TGCAGCGTTTCCGCCTCGAGGCTAGCGGGTGGGACCTACAATGAGCAGTTCTTC	CSVSASRLAGGTYNEQFF
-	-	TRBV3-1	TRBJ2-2	TGTGCCAGCAGCCAAAGAGGTAGCGCTACCGGGGAGCTGTTTTTT	CASSQRGSATGELFF
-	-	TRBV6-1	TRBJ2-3	TGTGCCAGCAGTACGGGCCAGCCAGTCCCGCAGTATTTT	CASSTGQPVPQYF
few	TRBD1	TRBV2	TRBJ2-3	TGTGCCAGCAGGGACAGGGATATAACAGATACGCAGTATTTT	CASRDRDITDTQYF
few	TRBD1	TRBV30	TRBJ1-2	TGTGCCTACGGGACAGGGGGCAACTATGGCTACACCTTC	CAYGTGGNYGYTF
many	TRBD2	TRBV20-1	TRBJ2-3	TGCAGTGCTAGAGATTTCAGCGGGGCCACAGATACGCAGTATTTT	CSARDFSGATDTQYF
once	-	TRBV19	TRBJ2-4	TGTGCCAGTAGTTACCTAGAGGGCGGCAAAAACATTCAGTACTTC	CASSYLEGGKNIQYF
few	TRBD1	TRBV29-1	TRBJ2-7	TGCAGCGTGGTTATCGGCAGGGGGCTTTACGAGCAGTACTTC	CSVVIGRGLYEQYF
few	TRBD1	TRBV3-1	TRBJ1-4	TGTGCCAGCAGCCACAGGGGGCGCCGGGAGGAAAAACTGTTTTTT	CASSHRGRREEKLFF
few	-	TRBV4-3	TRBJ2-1	TGCGCCAGCAGCCAACCAGGGGTCGGGAATGAGCAGTTCTTC	CASSQPGVGNEQFF